A single sample gave rise to the 6 T cell receptor beta chains below, sequenced in a study of naive and memory T cell subsets. Two oligonucleotides, mixed equimolar, formed the beta constant-region primer covering TRBC1 and TRBC2. Nested alpha and beta constant-region primers with the SP2 primer drove four PCR rounds on ligated cDNA. TCRdb redid the calling of the UMI-ligation and nested PCR reads with MiXCR, one entry per CDR3 protein. The sample has roughly 24,000 distinct CDR3 sequences; 7% to 10% are singletons. Sequenced input: central memory CD8+ T cells from blood. Receptor source: a human donor in good health.

This clonotype occurred a few times. The CDR3 loop reads CASSEAPASDEQFF. DNA of the CDR3: TGTGCCAGCAGTGAGGCTCCCGCGAGCGATGAGCAGTTCTTC. The chain joins TRBV6-4 to TRBJ2-1; D gene ambiguous. The CDR3 runs 14 residues. In germline, CDR1 is MRHNA, CDR2 SNTAGT. V lost 3 bases, J lost 8 bases, and 14 bases lay in between.

This clonotype was seen at least ten times. V usage is TRBV7-9 and J usage is TRBJ2-7; D call uncertain. The CDR3 has 13 residues. The germline CDR1 and CDR2 sequences are SEHNR and FQNEAQ (reference sequence). V lost 0 bases and J 2 bases, leaving 5 bases between the germline ends. CDR3 sequence (DNA): TGTGCCAGCAGCTTAGCCATGGCCTACGAGCAGTACTTC. It encodes CASSLAMAYEQYF. Complete variable domain (other parts from reference TRBV7-9 and TRBJ2-7): DTGVSQNPRHKITKRGQNVTFRCDPISEHNRLYWYRQTLGQGPEFLTYFQNEAQLEKSRLLSDRFSAERPKGSFSTLEIQRTEQGDSAMYLCASSLAMAYEQYFGPGTRLTVT.

This clonotype was counted a few times. V and J are TRBV6-4 and TRBJ2-6; possibly TRBD1 for D (6 bases). Germline-derived CDR1 and CDR2 are MRHNA and SNTAGT. The V end lost 6 bases, the J end lost 0 bases, and 12 bases lay between the germline ends. The CDR3 loop spans 16 amino acids. CDR3 nucleotide sequence: TGTGCCAGCAGCGAGACAGGCGGCTCTGGGGCCAACGTCCTGACTTTC. It yields the protein CASSETGGSGANVLTF.

This clonotype was seen a handful of times. The CDR3 DNA follows: TGCAGTGTCCCAAGAGGGAGGCAGACCTACAATGAGCAGTTCTTC. It translates to CSVPRGRQTYNEQFF. This chain joins TRBV20-1 and TRBJ2-1, with a weak D call TRBD2 (6 bases). The CDR3 totals 15 residues. Trimming left V 7 bases short and J 2 bases short, with 18 bases between. The germline gives CDR1 DFQATT, CDR2 SNEGSKA (reference sequence).

This clonotype showed up just a few times. This rearrangement joins TRBV24-1 to TRBJ2-3, with 7 nucleotides matching TRBD2. Trimming cost V 3 bases and J 3 bases; bases outside gene matches: 5. CDR3 length: 15 residues. CDR1 is KGHDR, CDR2 SFDVKD, per germline. The CDR3 nucleotides read TGTGCCACCAGTGATCCCGATAGCGGGACAGATACGCAGTATTTT. Residues: CATSDPDSGTDTQYF.

This clonotype was observed at least ten times. V gene TRBV7-9 combines with J gene TRBJ2-1, with no clear D. This CDR3 comprises 12 residues. V was clipped by 5 bases and J by 5 bases, with 7 bases between them. Germline CDR1 reads SEHNR; CDR2 reads FQNEAQ (reference sequence). The CDR3 nucleotides are TGTGCCAGCAGCCGCGGAAACAATGAGCAGTTCTTC. Encoded protein: CASSRGNNEQFF.